The 7 T cell receptor beta chains given below trace back to one sample, sequenced in a study of CD8+ T cells in alopecia areata. Indicated treatment: oral pan-JAK inhibitor, 5-10 mg twice daily. Following extraction, RNA underwent reverse transcription to cDNA, which served as the sequencing template. The repertoire was sequenced with immunoSEQ multiplex PCR; TCRdb's copy has only in-frame clones and lacks some. The sample includes about 190,000 clones, around 60% seen only once; the top ten take about 1.3%. Sequencing used CD4+ T cells sorted from blood, obtained between weeks 49 and 50, from a patient treated with tofacitinib. These receptors were obtained from a human donor with alopecia areata.

This clone was found a few times. This chain links TRBV4-2 with TRBJ1-4; D gene ambiguous. CDR3 size: 13 residues. Germline values: CDR1 LGHNA, CDR2 YNFKEQ. Trimming removed 0 bases at V and 8 bases at J, with 7 bases between. The CDR3 sequence is CASSQDLQEKLFF. Written as DNA, the CDR3 is TGTGCCAGCAGCCAAGATCTTCAGGAAAAACTGTTTTTT.

The chain couples TRBV11-2 to TRBJ2-5; 11 bases fit TRBD2. Germline trimming cut 2 bases from V and 6 bases from J; bases unmatched to any gene: 5. The length of the CDR3 is 15 residues. CDR1 is SGHAT and CDR2 is FQNNGV in the germline V gene. This CDR3 is CASSLSSGGTQTQYF. The CDR3 DNA is TGTGCCAGCAGCTTATCTAGCGGGGGGACGCAGACCCAGTACTTC. The whole variable domain, remainder taken from reference TRBV11-2 and TRBJ2-5, is EAGVAQSPRYKIIEKRQSVAFWCNPISGHATLYWYQQILGQGPKLLIQFQNNGVVDDSQLPKDRFSAERLKGVDSTLKIQPAKLEDSAVYLCASSLSSGGTQTQYFGPGTRLLVL.

This chain uses TRBV9 with TRBJ1-4, with D possibly being TRBD1 (5 bases). The CDR3 contains 16 residues. From germline, CDR1 is SGDLS and CDR2 YYNGEE. Trimming took off 4 bases at V and 7 bases at J, with 20 bases between the two ends. CDR3 bases: TGTGCCAGCAGCCCCCGGACCCAGGGAAGTGGTGAAAAACTGTTTTTT. This gives the protein CASSPRTQGSGEKLFF.

The chain is built from TRBV9 and TRBJ2-3; D not certain. This CDR3 is 12 amino acids long. Trimming stripped 0 bases from V and 5 bases from J, with 4 bases between. The germline gives CDR1 SGDLS, CDR2 YYNGEE. CDR3 nucleotides: TGTGCCAGCAGCGTAGCAGTAGATACGCAGTATTTT. It specifies CASSVAVDTQYF.

There are a few counts of this clone. The chain links TRBV5-1 to TRBJ2-3; no clear D gene. This CDR3 has 14 amino acids. Germline-derived CDR1 and CDR2 are SGHRS and YFSETQ. V lost 6 bases to trimming and J lost 6 bases, with 17 bases between them. The CDR3 loop is CASNWFRAADTQYF. The CDR3 nucleotides are TGCGCCAGCAACTGGTTCCGGGCGGCGGATACGCAGTATTTT.

A single count supports this clone. The rearrangement links TRBV20-1 to TRBJ1-1; D is ambiguous. The CDR3 has 11 residues. From germline, CDR1 is DFQATT and CDR2 SNEGSKA (reference sequence). With 3 bases removed from V and 7 bases from J, the gap between germline ends came to 9 bases. CDR3 residues: CSASLKNEAFF. CDR3 coding DNA: TGCAGTGCTAGTTTGAAGAATGAAGCTTTCTTT.

This clone was found once. The V and J genes are TRBV5-1 and TRBJ2-1; D not certain. The CDR3 loop spans 16 amino acids. Germline V gene lookup returns CDR1 SGHRS and CDR2 YFSETQ. Trimming removed 5 bases from V and 0 bases from J, with 15 bases in between. The CDR3: CASSHLGTSSYNEQFF. The CDR3 DNA sequence: TGCGCCAGCAGTCACTTGGGAACGAGCTCCTACAATGAGCAGTTCTTC.